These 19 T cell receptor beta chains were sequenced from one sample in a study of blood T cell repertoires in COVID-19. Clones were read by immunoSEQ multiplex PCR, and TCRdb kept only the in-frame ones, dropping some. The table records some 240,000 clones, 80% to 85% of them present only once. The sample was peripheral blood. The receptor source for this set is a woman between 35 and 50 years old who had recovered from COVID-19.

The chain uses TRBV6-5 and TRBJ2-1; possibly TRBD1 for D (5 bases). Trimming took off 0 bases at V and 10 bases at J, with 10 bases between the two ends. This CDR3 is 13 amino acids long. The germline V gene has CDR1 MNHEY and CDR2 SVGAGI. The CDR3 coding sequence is TGTGCCAGCAGTTACTCTTCATACAGGGAGCAGTTCTTC. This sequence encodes CASSYSSYREQFF.

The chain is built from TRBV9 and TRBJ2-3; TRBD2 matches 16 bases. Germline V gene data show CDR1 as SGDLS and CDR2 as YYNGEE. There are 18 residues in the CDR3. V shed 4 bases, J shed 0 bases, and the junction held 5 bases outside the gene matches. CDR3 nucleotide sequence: TGTGCCAGCAGCTTGGGACTAGCGGGGGGGACCAGCACAGATACGCAGTATTTT. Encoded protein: CASSLGLAGGTSTDTQYF.

The CDR3 spells CASSRLEDTQYF. The CDR3 nucleotides are TGTGCCAGCAGCCGGCTAGAAGATACGCAGTATTTT. This rearrangement joins TRBV7-2 to TRBJ2-3; D remains unclear. The germline V gene has CDR1 SGHTA and CDR2 FQGNSA. The V and J ends lost 5 bases and 5 bases respectively, with 8 bases between them. The CDR3 has 12 residues.

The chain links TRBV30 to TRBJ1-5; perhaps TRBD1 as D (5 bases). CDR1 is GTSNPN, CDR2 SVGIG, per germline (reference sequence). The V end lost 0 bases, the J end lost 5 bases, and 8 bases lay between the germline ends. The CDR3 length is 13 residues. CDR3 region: CAWSVRGDQPQHF. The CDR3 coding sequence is TGTGCCTGGAGTGTACGGGGGGATCAGCCCCAGCATTTT.

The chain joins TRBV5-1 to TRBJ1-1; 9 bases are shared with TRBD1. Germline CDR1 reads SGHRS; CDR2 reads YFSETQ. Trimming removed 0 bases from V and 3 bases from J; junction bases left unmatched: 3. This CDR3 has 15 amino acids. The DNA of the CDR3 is TGCGCCAGCAGCTTGGGACAGGGGGGTCACACTGAAGCTTTCTTT. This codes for CASSLGQGGHTEAFF.

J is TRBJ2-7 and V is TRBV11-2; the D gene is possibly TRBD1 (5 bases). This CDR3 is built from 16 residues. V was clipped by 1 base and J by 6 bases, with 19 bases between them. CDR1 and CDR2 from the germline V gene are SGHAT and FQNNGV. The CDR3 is CASSLVFGQGISEQYF. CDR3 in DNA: TGTGCCAGCAGCTTAGTTTTCGGCCAGGGAATAAGCGAGCAGTACTTC.

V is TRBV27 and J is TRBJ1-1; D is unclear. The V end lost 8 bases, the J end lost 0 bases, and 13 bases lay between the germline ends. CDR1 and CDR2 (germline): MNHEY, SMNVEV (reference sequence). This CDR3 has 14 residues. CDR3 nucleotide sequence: TGTGCCAGCGGGCGGGGTACAGTGAACACTGAAGCTTTCTTT. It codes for CASGRGTVNTEAFF.

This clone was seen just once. CDR3 nucleotides: TGTGCCAGCAGCTGGACAGGGGGCCAGAATCAGCCCCAGCATTTT. This sequence encodes CASSWTGGQNQPQHF. The chain has TRBV5-5 and TRBJ1-5; 11 nucleotides agree with TRBD1. The V segment lost 3 bases and the J segment 4 bases; nucleotides outside the gene matches: 3. The CDR3 runs 15 residues. Germline CDR1 and CDR2: SGHKS and YYEKEE (reference sequence).

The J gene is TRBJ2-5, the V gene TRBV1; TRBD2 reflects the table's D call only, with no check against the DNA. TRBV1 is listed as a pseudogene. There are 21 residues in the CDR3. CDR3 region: CTSSQGHGGLAGASKGETQYF. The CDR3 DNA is TGCACCAGCAGCCAAGGCCACGGCGGACTAGCGGGGGCCTCAAAAGGAGAGACCCAGTACTTC.

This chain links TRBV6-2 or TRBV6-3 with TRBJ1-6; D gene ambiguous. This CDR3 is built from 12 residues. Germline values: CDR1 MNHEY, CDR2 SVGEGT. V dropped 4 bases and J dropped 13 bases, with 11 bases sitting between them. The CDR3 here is CASSFDLRPLHF. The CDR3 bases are TGTGCCAGCAGTTTCGACTTGAGGCCCCTCCACTTT.

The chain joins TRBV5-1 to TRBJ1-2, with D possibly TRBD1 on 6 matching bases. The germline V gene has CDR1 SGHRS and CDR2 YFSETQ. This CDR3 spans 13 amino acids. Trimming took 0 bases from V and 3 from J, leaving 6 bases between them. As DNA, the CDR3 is TGCGCCAGCAGCTTGGCAGGGGACTATGGCTACACCTTC. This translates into CASSLAGDYGYTF. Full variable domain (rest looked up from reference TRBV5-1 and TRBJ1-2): KAGVTQTPRYLIKTRGQQVTLSCSPISGHRSVSWYQQTPGQGLQFLFEYFSETQRNKGNFPGRFSGRQFSNSRSEMNVSTLELGDSALYLCASSLAGDYGYTFGSGTRLTVV.

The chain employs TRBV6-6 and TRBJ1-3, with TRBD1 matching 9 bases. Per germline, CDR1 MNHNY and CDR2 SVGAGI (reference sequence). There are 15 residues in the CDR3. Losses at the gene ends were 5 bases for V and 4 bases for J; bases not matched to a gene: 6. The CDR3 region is CASSRDRGEGNTIYF. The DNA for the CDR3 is TGTGCCAGCAGTCGAGACAGGGGGGAAGGAAACACCATATATTTT.

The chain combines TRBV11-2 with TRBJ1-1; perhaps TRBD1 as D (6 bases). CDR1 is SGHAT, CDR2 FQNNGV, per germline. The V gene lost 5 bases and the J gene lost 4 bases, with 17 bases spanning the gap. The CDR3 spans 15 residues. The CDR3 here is CASSGASGGITEAFF. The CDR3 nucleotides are TGTGCCAGCAGCGGTGCATCGGGGGGCATCACTGAAGCTTTCTTT.

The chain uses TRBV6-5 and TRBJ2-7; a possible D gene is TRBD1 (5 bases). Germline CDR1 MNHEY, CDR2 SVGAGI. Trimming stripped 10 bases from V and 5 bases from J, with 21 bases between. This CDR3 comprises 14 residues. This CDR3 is CATLGAGFTNEQYF. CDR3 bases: TGTGCCACCTTAGGGGCCGGCTTTACGAACGAGCAGTACTTC.

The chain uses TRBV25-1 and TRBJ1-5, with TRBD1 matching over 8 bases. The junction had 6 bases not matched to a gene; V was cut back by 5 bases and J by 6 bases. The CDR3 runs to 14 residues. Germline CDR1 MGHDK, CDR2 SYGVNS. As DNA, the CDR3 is TGTGCCAGCAGTTTGACAGGGGTTCGTCAGCCCCAGCATTTT. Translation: CASSLTGVRQPQHF.

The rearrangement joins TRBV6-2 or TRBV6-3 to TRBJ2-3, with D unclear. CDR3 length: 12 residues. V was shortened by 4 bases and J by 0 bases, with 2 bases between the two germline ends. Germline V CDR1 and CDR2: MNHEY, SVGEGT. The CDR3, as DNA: TGTGCCAGCAGTTCAAGCACAGATACGCAGTATTTT. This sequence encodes CASSSSTDTQYF.

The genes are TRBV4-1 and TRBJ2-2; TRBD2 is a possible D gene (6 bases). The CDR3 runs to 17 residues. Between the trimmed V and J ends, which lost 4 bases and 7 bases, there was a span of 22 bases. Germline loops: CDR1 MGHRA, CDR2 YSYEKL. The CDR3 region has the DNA TGCGCCAGCAGCCCTCCCGGGACCGGGAGCAGTGGCGGGGAGCTGTTTTTT. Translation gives CASSPPGTGSSGGELFF.

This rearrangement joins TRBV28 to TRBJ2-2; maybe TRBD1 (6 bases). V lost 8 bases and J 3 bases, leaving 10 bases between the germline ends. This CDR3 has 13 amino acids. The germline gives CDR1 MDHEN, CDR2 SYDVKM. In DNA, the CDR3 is TGTGCCAGCGCGACAGGCTACACCGGGGAGCTGTTTTTT. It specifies CASATGYTGELFF.

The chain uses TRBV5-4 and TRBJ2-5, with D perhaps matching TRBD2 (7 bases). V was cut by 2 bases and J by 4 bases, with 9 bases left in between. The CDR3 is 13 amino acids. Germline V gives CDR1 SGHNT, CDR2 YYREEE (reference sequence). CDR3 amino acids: CASSFRGAETQYF. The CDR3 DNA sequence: TGTGCCAGCAGCTTTCGGGGGGCAGAGACCCAGTACTTC.